This TCR beta chain was profiled in a study of T cell clonotyping in hematopoietic cell transplantation. The CDR3 consists of 18 residues. Trimming stripped 0 bases from V and 0 bases from J, with 14 bases between. From germline, CDR1 is ENHRY and CDR2 SYGVKD. This table comes from immunoSEQ multiplex PCR, and its TCRdb copy is limited to in-frame clones, with some not included. The sample holds some 9,100 clones, 81% seen once. The sequence derives from a female patient between 50 and 60 years old who had an allogeneic stem cell transplant from an unrelated donor, so the T cells may come from the graft donor. Some clones in this sample may be carry-over from other donors' samples. The sample in question was peripheral blood mononuclear cells, obtained 180 days after allogeneic stem cell transplant. The chain recombines TRBV10-3 with TRBJ1-4; no clear D. The CDR3 DNA reads as TGTGCCATCAGTGAGTCTCGTTCTGGTCGAGCAACTAATGAAAAACTGTTTTTT. This translates into CAISESRSGRATNEKLFF.